The 22 T cell receptor beta chains presented below share a single source sample, sequenced in a study of blood T cell repertoires in COVID-19. The method was immunoSEQ multiplex PCR; TCRdb's version includes in-frame clones alone and lacks a portion of them. The profile covers around 150,000 clones, with about three quarters appearing a single time and about 15% taken by the ten largest. The specimen sequenced was peripheral blood. These receptors all stem from a man in his fifties or sixties with acute or convalescent COVID-19.

This chain links TRBV9 with TRBJ1-4, with TRBD1 as a possible D gene (6 bases). The CDR3 has 16 residues. V was clipped by 4 bases and J by 7 bases, with 20 bases between them. From germline, CDR1 is SGDLS and CDR2 YYNGEE. CDR3 region: CASSPISGAWGEKLFF. The CDR3 nucleotides are TGTGCCAGCAGCCCAATCTCAGGGGCGTGGGGTGAAAAACTGTTTTTT.

V and J are TRBV5-4 and TRBJ2-3, with 10 bases that match TRBD2. Germline V gene lookup returns CDR1 SGHNT and CDR2 YYREEE (reference sequence). CDR3 length equals 14 residues. V was clipped by 9 bases and J by 0 bases; unmatched bases: 4. For the CDR3, the DNA is TGTGCCACCTCACTAGCGGGGAGCACAGATACGCAGTATTTT. The encoded protein is CATSLAGSTDTQYF.

The CDR3 nucleotides read TGCGCCAGCAGCTTGGCGGGGGGGGCATCCTACAATGAGCAGTTCTTC. Translated: CASSLAGGASYNEQFF. This chain uses TRBV5-1 with TRBJ2-1; 8 bases align to TRBD2. This CDR3 has 16 amino acids. CDR1 is SGHRS and CDR2 is YFSETQ in the germline V gene. After removal of 0 bases from V and 1 base from J, the junction contained 3 bases not matched to a gene.

This clone was recorded a few times. The rearrangement joins TRBV30 to TRBJ1-2; 7 bases match TRBD1. The germline V gene encodes CDR1 GTSNPN and CDR2 SVGIG (reference sequence). Trimming at V came to 2 bases and at J to 4 bases, leaving 4 bases not matched to a gene. The CDR3 contains 13 residues. The CDR3 loop reads CAWSSYRGYGYTF. CDR3 bases: TGTGCCTGGAGTTCCTACAGGGGCTATGGCTACACCTTC.

This chain joins TRBV5-4 and TRBJ1-6, with D possibly matching TRBD1 (6 bases). Between the trimmed V and J ends, which lost 4 bases and 8 bases, there was a span of 19 bases. The V gene's germline CDR1 is SGHNT and CDR2 YYREEE (reference sequence). The CDR3 length is 16 residues. For the CDR3, the DNA is TGTGCCAGCAGCATAGATGGACAGCGGGGCGATTCACCCCTCCACTTT. It encodes CASSIDGQRGDSPLHF.

The chain combines TRBV30 with TRBJ1-4, with D perhaps TRBD1 (6 bases). Trimming removed 0 bases from V and 8 bases from J, with 13 bases in between. CDR3 length equals 14 residues. Germline-derived CDR1 and CDR2 are GTSNPN and SVGIG (reference sequence). The CDR3 DNA reads as TGTGCCTGGAGTGTGGCAGGGGTGAGAGAAAAACTGTTTTTT. Its translation is CAWSVAGVREKLFF.

The chain is built from TRBV12-3 or TRBV12-4 and TRBJ2-1; possible D gene TRBD1, 5 bases. Trimming left V 4 bases short and J 4 bases short, with 5 bases between. CDR3 length: 12 amino acids. The chain's CDR3 is CASSSGYNEQFF. CDR3 in DNA: TGTGCCAGCAGTTCAGGGTACAATGAGCAGTTCTTC.

V usage is TRBV6-5 and J usage is TRBJ2-7, with D possibly being TRBD1 (6 bases). The CDR3 extends over 13 amino acids. Trimming took off 6 bases at V and 5 bases at J, with 14 bases between the two ends. Germline V CDR1 and CDR2: MNHEY, SVGAGI. CDR3 bases: TGTGCCAGCAGAGCGGACAGCCGGGACGAGCAGTACTTC. Protein product: CASRADSRDEQYF.

The chain uses TRBV7-8 and TRBJ1-2; D not certain. CDR1 SGHVS and CDR2 FQNEAQ come from the germline V gene. This CDR3 has 15 residues. V shed 5 bases and J shed 1 base, with 14 bases lying between them. As DNA, the CDR3 is TGTGCCAGCAGCACCCTTCGCGGGGATAACTATGGCTACACCTTC. As protein: CASSTLRGDNYGYTF.

There are a few counts of this clone. V and J are TRBV11-3 and TRBJ2-5; D is unresolved. The V end lost 5 bases, the J end lost 2 bases, and 6 bases lay between the germline ends. This CDR3 has 12 residues. Looked up from germline, CDR1 is SGHNT and CDR2 is YENEEA. The CDR3 region is CASSRGQETQYF. The CDR3 DNA follows: TGTGCCAGCAGCCGAGGTCAAGAGACCCAGTACTTC.

J is TRBJ1-5 and V is TRBV7-8; D gene unclear. The germline gives CDR1 SGHVS, CDR2 FQNEAQ. V gave up 3 bases and J gave up 7 bases, with 4 bases separating them. The CDR3 spans 11 residues. CDR3 in amino acids: CASSFGQPQHF. CDR3 coding DNA: TGTGCCAGCAGCTTCGGGCAGCCCCAGCATTTT.

In DNA form, the CDR3 reads TGTGCCACCTCGGGATCCCTTCCAACCGGGGAGCTGTTTTTT. Translation: CATSGSLPTGELFF. This chain uses TRBV25-1 with TRBJ2-2; TRBD2 might be the D (5 bases). Germline CDR1 reads MGHDK; CDR2 reads SYGVNS. Trimming stripped 10 bases from V and 5 bases from J, with 17 bases between. The CDR3 is 14 amino acids.

The chain is built from TRBV5-1 and TRBJ2-4; 8 positions agree with TRBD1. This CDR3 contains 18 residues. CDR1 and CDR2 from the germline V gene are SGHRS and YFSETQ. Losses at the gene ends were 4 bases for V and 2 bases for J; bases not matched to a gene: 14. CDR3 sequence reads: CASSVGLARGLSKNIQYF. In DNA, the CDR3 is TGCGCCAGCAGCGTCGGGCTCGCCAGGGGGCTTTCCAAAAACATTCAGTACTTC.

This clone showed up just a few times. In DNA, the CDR3 is TGTGCCAGCCGAGGACAGGCCCTCGGTGGCTACACCTTC. Its protein product is CASRGQALGGYTF. The gene calls are TRBV19 and TRBJ1-2; 7 bases fit TRBD1. CDR1 is LNHDA, CDR2 SQIVND, per germline (reference sequence). The CDR3 has 13 residues. Trimming at V came to 9 bases and at J to 7 bases, leaving 11 bases not matched to a gene.

This clone has just one count. The chain employs TRBV6-5 and TRBJ2-7, with a tentative D call TRBD1 (5 bases). This CDR3 region has 15 residues. With 5 bases removed from V and 5 bases from J, the gap between germline ends came to 19 bases. In germline, CDR1 is MNHEY, CDR2 SVGAGI. The CDR3 coding sequence is TGTGCCAGCAGTCAACCCCAGGGTTTCCTCAACGAGCAGTACGTC. Amino acid sequence: CASSQPQGFLNEQYV.

The V and J genes are TRBV30 and TRBJ2-7; D is perhaps TRBD1 (6 bases). Germline-derived CDR1 and CDR2 are GTSNPN and SVGIG (reference sequence). The V and J ends lost 0 bases and 3 bases respectively, with 12 bases between them. This CDR3 has 14 amino acids. In nucleotides, the CDR3 is TGTGCCTGGAGTGTATCACAGGGCAACTACGAGCAGTACTTC. Translating gives CAWSVSQGNYEQYF. The full variable domain, its missing parts supplied by reference TRBV30 and TRBJ2-7, is SQTIHQWPATLVQPVGSPLSLECTVEGTSNPNLYWYRQAAGRGLQLLFYSVGIGQISSEVPQNLSASRPQDRQFILSSKKLLLSDSGFYLCAWSVSQGNYEQYFGPGTRLTVT.

The chain couples TRBV6-5 to TRBJ1-1; D gene unclear. V dropped 0 bases and J dropped 6 bases, with 8 bases sitting between them. There are 13 residues in the CDR3. CDR1 MNHEY and CDR2 SVGAGI come from the germline V gene. The CDR3 loop reads CASSYSSSSEAFF. CDR3 coding DNA: TGTGCCAGCAGTTACTCGAGCTCTTCTGAAGCTTTCTTT.

This clone was seen ten or more times. This chain links TRBV7-9 with TRBJ1-5, with 7 bases that match TRBD1. Losses at the gene ends were 4 bases for V and 2 bases for J; bases not matched to a gene: 8. Per germline, CDR1 SEHNR and CDR2 FQNEAQ (reference sequence). The CDR3 length is 16 residues. CDR3 DNA sequence: TGTGCCAGCAGCTCTCCTCCCGACAGGGGCAATCAGCCCCAGCATTTT. It is translated as CASSSPPDRGNQPQHF.

J is TRBJ2-3 and V is TRBV6-4; TRBD2 might be the D (7 bases). Per germline, CDR1 MRHNA and CDR2 SNTAGT. V dropped 0 bases and J dropped 2 bases, with 9 bases sitting between them. This CDR3 spans 15 amino acids. This CDR3 is CASSDSAGATDTQYF. The DNA for the CDR3 is TGTGCCAGCAGTGACTCGGCGGGGGCCACAGATACGCAGTATTTT.

The chain employs TRBV6-5 and TRBJ2-1; the match to TRBD2 covers 7 bases. With V trimmed by 7 bases and J by 16 bases, 10 bases remained unmatched. This CDR3 spans 11 amino acids. The germline V gene encodes CDR1 MNHEY and CDR2 SVGAGI. This CDR3 reads CASITGGQEFF. The CDR3 nucleotides are TGTGCCAGCATAACGGGGGGTCAAGAATTCTTC.

This chain connects TRBV6-5 to TRBJ1-1, with 7 bases aligning to TRBD1. Losses at the gene ends were 5 bases for V and 1 base for J; bases not matched to a gene: 1. The germline V gene has CDR1 MNHEY and CDR2 SVGAGI. The CDR3 sequence is 13 residues long. The CDR3, as DNA: TGTGCCAGCAGTACAGGGGCGAACACTGAAGCTTTCTTT. Its protein is CASSTGANTEAFF.

V usage is TRBV19 and J usage is TRBJ1-4; no definite D call. CDR3 length: 16 residues. The germline CDR1 and CDR2 sequences are LNHDA and SQIVND (reference sequence). The V end lost 5 bases, the J end lost 3 bases, and 16 bases lay between the germline ends. CDR3 sequence (DNA): TGTGCCAGTAGTGTAGTCCGCGCTCAGGCTAATGAAAAACTGTTTTTT. Residues: CASSVVRAQANEKLFF.